The subject of this entry is one T cell receptor beta chain. These data belong to a study of blood T cell repertoires in COVID-19. After removal of 0 bases from V and 2 bases from J, the junction contained 5 bases not matched to a gene. This CDR3 comprises 16 residues. Germline loops: CDR1 SGHDN, CDR2 FVKESK. TCRdb's table, derived via immunoSEQ multiplex PCR, lists solely in-frame clones and lacks some. Among about 110,000 clones, around nine tenths were seen once, and the ten largest hold 4% to 5%. The sequencing sample was made of peripheral blood. The genes are TRBV14 and TRBJ2-5; 8 bases line up with TRBD1. The TCR comes from a man aged 35 to 55 with acute or convalescent COVID-19. CDR3: CASSQDLRTGQETQYF. For the CDR3, the DNA is TGTGCCAGCAGCCAAGATTTACGGACAGGGCAAGAGACCCAGTACTTC.